The 14 T cell receptor beta chains below come from one sample, sequenced in a study of T cell repertoires in cytomegalovirus infection. These receptors' antigens are unknown. From the reads, TCRdb called clonotypes with MiXCR, one entry per CDR3 protein. Among roughly 150,000 distinct CDR3 sequences listed, roughly 22% were seen once. Here the sequenced sample was CD8+ T cells from cultured PBMCs, taken from culture after CMV antigen stimulation. These receptor sequences come from a human donor in good health (CMV status not recorded). Some clones in this sample may be carry-over from other donors' samples.

This clonotype came up a few times. The gene calls are TRBV12-3 or TRBV12-4 and TRBJ2-7, with a weak D call TRBD2 (7 bases). There are 13 residues in the CDR3. Deletions cut 4 bases from V and 7 bases from J, with 14 bases between. CDR3 coding DNA: TGTGCCAGCAGTTACGGGGGGCCGGGTGAGCAGTACTTC. Amino acid sequence: CASSYGGPGEQYF.

This clonotype showed up just a few times. V and J are TRBV2 and TRBJ1-1; D gene unclear. The germline V gene encodes CDR1 SNHLY and CDR2 FYNNEI. This CDR3 region has 14 residues. V lost 3 bases to trimming and J lost 1 base, with 9 bases between them. This CDR3 reads CASSEKRPNTEAFF. The CDR3 DNA reads as TGTGCCAGCAGTGAGAAGCGACCGAACACTGAAGCTTTCTTT.

In the case of this clonotype: One junction end disagrees with the germline gene, perhaps due to a read error. The chain recombines TRBV15 with TRBJ2-7, with 7 bases aligning to TRBD1. The germline V gene has CDR1 LNHNV and CDR2 YYDKDF (reference sequence). The CDR3 has 12 residues. This CDR3 is CATSSRGIEQYF. In DNA, the CDR3 is TGTGCAACCAGCAGCAGGGGGATCGAGCAGTACTTC. The full variable domain, completed using reference TRBV15 and TRBJ2-7, is DAMVIQNPRYQVTQFGKPVTLSCSQTLNHNVMYWYQQKSSQAPKLLFHYYDKDFNNEADTPDNFQSRRPNTSFCFLDIRSPGLGDTAMYLCATSSRGIEQYFGPGTRLTVT.

The V gene is TRBV20-1, the J gene TRBJ2-1; no reliable D call. CDR3 length: 14 amino acids. Germline CDR1 and CDR2: DFQATT and SNEGSKA (reference sequence). Trimming shortened V by 3 bases and J by 0 bases, and 9 bases separated the two germline ends. CDR3 in DNA: TGCAGTGCTAGTAGTTACGGCTCCTACAATGAGCAGTTCTTC. This codes for CSASSYGSYNEQFF.

This clonotype was detected only once. V gene TRBV7-9 combines with J gene TRBJ2-2; 11 bases are a match to TRBD2. CDR1 and CDR2 (germline): SEHNR, FQNEAQ (reference sequence). After removal of 5 bases from V and 2 bases from J, the junction contained 13 bases not matched to a gene. The CDR3 sequence is 19 residues long. The CDR3: CASSTNSGGALRNTGELFF. The CDR3 DNA sequence: TGTGCCAGCAGCACCAATAGCGGGGGGGCCTTGAGAAACACCGGGGAGCTGTTTTTT.

The chain employs TRBV12-3 or TRBV12-4 and TRBJ2-2; 7 nucleotides match TRBD2. This CDR3 is 16 amino acids long. The V gene end was trimmed by 6 bases and the J gene end by 3 bases; junction bases not matched to a gene: 10. For the CDR3, the DNA is TGTGCCAGCAGCGCTCTCGGCGGGGGACACACCGGGGAGCTGTTTTTT. Translating it yields CASSALGGGHTGELFF.

The chain joins TRBV12-3 or TRBV12-4 to TRBJ2-5, with TRBD2 matching 13 bases. After removal of 4 bases from V and 9 bases from J, the junction contained 11 bases not matched to a gene. The CDR3 runs to 16 residues. The CDR3, as DNA: TGTGCCAGCAGTTCACCAGGACTAGCGGGGGTGGCGGCCCAGTACTTC. This sequence encodes CASSSPGLAGVAAQYF.

V is TRBV6-5 and J is TRBJ1-1, with D possibly matching TRBD1 (6 bases). The CDR3 contains 10 residues. Germline assignment: CDR1 MNHEY and CDR2 SVGAGI. The germline V and J ends were trimmed by 8 bases and 11 bases, with 12 bases remaining between them. The CDR3 DNA reads as TGTGCCAGCTCCGGGACAAGGGCTTTCTTT. Encoded protein: CASSGTRAFF.

The V call is TRBV7-9, the J call TRBJ2-4; no reliable D call. This CDR3 spans 14 amino acids. Germline V lookup: CDR1 SEHNR, CDR2 FQNEAQ (reference sequence). Trimming removed 4 bases from V and 1 base from J, with 8 bases in between. For the CDR3, the DNA is TGTGCCAGCAGCTCCCCCCGCGCCAAAAACATTCAGTACTTC. Amino acids: CASSSPRAKNIQYF.

This rearrangement joins TRBV4-3 to TRBJ2-1; TRBD2 aligns across 9 bases. CDR1 is LGHNA, CDR2 YSLEER, per germline. The CDR3 contains 16 residues. V trimming: 5 bases; J trimming: 8 bases; junction bases outside the gene matches: 13. The CDR3 here is CASSYNNLAGFDEQFF. In nucleotides, the CDR3 is TGCGCCAGCAGCTACAACAACCTAGCGGGGTTCGATGAGCAGTTCTTC.

This clonotype was detected ten times or more. The chain carries TRBV6-6 and TRBJ1-2; 7 nucleotides agree with TRBD1. V was pared by 6 bases and J by 2 bases, with 6 bases of the junction left unmatched. This CDR3 comprises 14 residues. Germline V gives CDR1 MNHNY, CDR2 SVGAGI (reference sequence). The CDR3 protein is CASSPTGPNYGYTF. CDR3 DNA: TGTGCCAGCAGCCCGACAGGGCCCAACTATGGCTACACCTTC.

Many counts were recorded for this clonotype. This chain's CDR3 is CASSYSDRQGAMTQYF. The CDR3 nucleotides read TGTGCCAGCAGTTACTCGGACCGACAGGGGGCGATGACCCAGTACTTC. The gene calls are TRBV6-5 and TRBJ2-5, with 10 nucleotides matching TRBD1. Germline lookup yields CDR1 MNHEY and CDR2 SVGAGI. CDR3 size: 16 residues. V shed 0 bases, J shed 7 bases, and the junction held 8 bases outside the gene matches.

The chain couples TRBV28 to TRBJ2-1, with 14 nucleotides matching TRBD2. Germline trimming cut 1 base from V and 10 bases from J; bases unmatched to any gene: 3. The CDR3 has 15 amino acids. In germline, CDR1 is MDHEN, CDR2 SYDVKM. The CDR3 region is CASSLLTSGGEEQFF. CDR3 coding DNA: TGTGCCAGCAGTTTATTGACTAGCGGGGGGGAAGAGCAGTTCTTC.

This clonotype was picked up a small number of times. The rearrangement links TRBV12-3 or TRBV12-4 to TRBJ2-5; weak D call: TRBD2 (5 bases). The CDR3 has 13 amino acids. Between the trimmed V and J ends, which lost 2 bases and 4 bases, there was a span of 8 bases. The CDR3 region is CASSLRAGETQYF. The CDR3 DNA reads as TGTGCCAGCAGTTTACGTGCGGGAGAGACCCAGTACTTC.